This TCR beta chain was sequenced during a study of identifying expanded T cells in peripheral blood. Findings and caveats of the study: Over approximately two and four weeks, about 15 and 18 clones changed, versus approximately 1.1 between replicates. Two-week clone count variance significantly increased as total template count grew.

This CDR3 has 15 amino acids. J gave up 2 bases and V 6 bases, and 7 bases lay outside the gene matches. Germline V gene lookup returns CDR1 MNHEY and CDR2 SMNVEV (reference sequence). Healthy donors had no documented immune events, such as infections, while sampled. The assay was immunoSEQ multiplex PCR, and TCRdb's table has in-frame clones only and misses some. Counted here are about 120,000 clones, approximately 88% occurring once; the ten biggest clones make up 2.5% to 4%. On this clone: Antigen: not known.

J is TRBJ2-3 and V is TRBV27, with TRBD2 identical over 8 bases. The clonotype originates from a person aged 18 to 70 in good health. The sample taken for sequencing was blood. The DNA of the CDR3 is TGTGCCAGCAGAATAGCGGGGCCCCTCACAGATACGCAGTATTTT. It encodes CASRIAGPLTDTQYF.